Listed here are 10 T cell receptor beta chains from one sample, sequenced in a study of cytomegalovirus exposure and HLA in healthy donors. The PCR used 60 Vbeta and 13 Jbeta primers. Measured with immunoSEQ multiplex PCR; TCRdb has only the in-frame clones, and not every one. The data show approximately 140,000 clones, and the top ten clones hold 2.2%. The sample was PBMCs. These receptors all come from a woman under 30 in good health and CMV-seronegative.

The rearrangement joins TRBV19 to TRBJ2-3; D might be TRBD2 (6 bases). The V and J ends lost 5 bases and 2 bases respectively, with 11 bases between them. The V gene's germline CDR1 is LNHDA and CDR2 SQIVND (reference sequence). This CDR3 comprises 14 residues. CDR3 DNA: TGTGCCAGTAGTCCAGAGGGACTCACAGATACGCAGTATTTT. Amino acid sequence: CASSPEGLTDTQYF.

V is TRBV5-1 and J is TRBJ1-1; 9 bases line up with TRBD1. V dropped 4 bases and J dropped 3; count of bases not matched to a gene: 10. CDR3 length: 16 residues. Per germline, CDR1 SGHRS and CDR2 YFSETQ. The CDR3 spells CASSPGTGRSYTEAFF. CDR3 in DNA: TGCGCCAGCAGCCCGGGGACAGGGAGGTCGTACACTGAAGCTTTCTTT.

V gene TRBV2 combines with J gene TRBJ2-7; no reliable D call. Trimming removed 5 bases from V and 0 bases from J, with 8 bases in between. The CDR3 extends over 13 amino acids. Germline CDR1 SNHLY, CDR2 FYNNEI. CDR3 loop: CASSQDNSYEQYF. The CDR3 DNA reads as TGTGCCAGCAGTCAAGACAACTCCTACGAGCAGTACTTC.

The chain links TRBV4-2 to TRBJ2-1, with TRBD2 matching over 8 bases. Germline CDR1 is LGHNA and CDR2 is YNFKEQ. The V gene end was trimmed by 4 bases and the J gene end by 8 bases; junction bases not matched to a gene: 19. The CDR3 has 18 residues. The CDR3 DNA reads TGTGCCAGCAGCCCCCCAGAAAACGCGGGACTAGTAGTTCATGAGCAGTTCTTC. Its protein product is CASSPPENAGLVVHEQFF.

This chain links TRBV7-2 with TRBJ1-1; no firm D call. The V end was cut by 4 bases, the J end by 0 bases, with 15 bases between. This CDR3 is built from 16 residues. Germline CDR1 is SGHTA and CDR2 is FQGNSA. The CDR3 loop is CASSYRAGRLNTEAFF. The CDR3 DNA is TGTGCCAGCAGCTATCGGGCTGGGAGGTTGAACACTGAAGCTTTCTTT.

CDR3 sequence (DNA): TGTGCCAGCAGCTTAGAGCGGGGGTCGGGCGGGGAGACCCAGTACTTC. Translated: CASSLERGSGGETQYF. The rearrangement links TRBV7-9 to TRBJ2-5; 8 positions match TRBD2. J lost 5 bases, V lost 1 base, and 9 bases had no gene match. The CDR3 sequence is 16 residues long. Germline loops: CDR1 SEHNR, CDR2 FQNEAQ (reference sequence).

The chain couples TRBV9 to TRBJ1-3; D call uncertain. Trimming shortened V by 2 bases and J by 0 bases, and 9 bases separated the two germline ends. CDR1 SGDLS and CDR2 YYNGEE come from the germline V gene. The CDR3 spans 15 residues. The CDR3 nucleotides are TGTGCCAGCAGCGTTGGTGGCAGCTCTGGAAACACCATATATTTT. This codes for CASSVGGSSGNTIYF. Filled out from reference TRBV9 and TRBJ1-3, the complete variable domain reads DSGVTQTPKHLITATGQRVTLRCSPRSGDLSVYWYQQSLDQGLQFLIQYYNGEERAKGNILERFSAQQFPDLHSELNLSSLELGDSALYFCASSVGGSSGNTIYFGEGSWLTVV.

The J gene is TRBJ1-4, the V gene TRBV11-2, with D hard to call. The CDR3 sequence is 13 residues long. Germline V gene lookup returns CDR1 SGHAT and CDR2 FQNNGV. With 4 bases removed from V and 4 bases from J, the gap between germline ends came to 7 bases. DNA for the CDR3: TGTGCCAGCAGCTCAGACCATAATGAAAAACTGTTTTTT. It encodes CASSSDHNEKLFF.

This chain links TRBV30 with TRBJ2-1; TRBD2 matches at 9 bases. The J segment lost 8 bases and the V segment lost 1 base, leaving 3 bases of the junction unmatched. Per germline, CDR1 GTSNPN and CDR2 SVGIG (reference sequence). The CDR3 has 13 residues. The CDR3 loop is CAWSGTSVDEQFF. For the CDR3, the DNA is TGTGCCTGGAGTGGGACTAGCGTCGATGAGCAGTTCTTC.

Here the CDR3 DNA reads TGCGCCAGCAGGGACAGGCAAAACACAGATACGCAGTATTTT. It is translated as CASRDRQNTDTQYF. The J gene is TRBJ2-3, the V gene TRBV5-1; 7 nucleotides match TRBD1. V was clipped by 5 bases and J by 2 bases; unmatched bases: 5. The CDR3 is 14 amino acids. Per the germline V gene, CDR1 is SGHRS and CDR2 is YFSETQ.